The T cell receptor beta chain under discussion was sequenced for a study of vaccination effects on CD4 cells after COVID-19. A single count supports this clone. Antigen specificity is unknown. Findings of the study overall: The study dataset contains few convalescent patients and includes no early post-infection timepoints. Within healthy vaccinees, only 1 of 255 vaccine-induced clones displayed cross-reactivity with common cold coronaviruses.

Repertoires were generated with immunoSEQ multiplex PCR, while TCRdb's copy carries only in-frame clones and drops some. The sample includes 30,000 to 35,000 clones, around 70% seen only once; the top ten take about 15%. This CDR3 has 13 amino acids. Looked up from germline, CDR1 is SEHNR and CDR2 is FQNEAQ (reference sequence). Trimming left V 1 base short and J 6 bases short, with 6 bases between. At the end of roughly ten days of culture, CD4+ T cells were isolated. Participants got two doses of BNT162b2 or mRNA-1273 vaccine. V and J are TRBV7-9 and TRBJ2-2; D perhaps matches TRBD1 (5 bases). The material sequenced was CD4+ T cells from PBMCs cultured without peptide, taken after COVID-19 vaccination. This receptor was taken from a human donor who received a COVID-19 vaccine. This CDR3 reads CASSLVGAGELFF. CDR3 bases: TGTGCCAGCAGCTTAGTAGGGGCCGGGGAGCTGTTTTTT.